This T cell receptor (beta chain) was captured in a study of blood T cell repertoires in COVID-19. Overall study context: Acute-phase and convalescent COVID-19 samples originated in the United States, Italy and Spain. PBMCs, B-cell-depleted T cells, or T cells provided the cDNA or gDNA that made up the material.

Source study methods: Reference gene primer amplification gave estimated nucleated cell counts. Clones were sequenced by immunoSEQ multiplex PCR, and TCRdb holds only the in-frame ones, with some missing. V and J calls and clone size are as listed in that table; D and trimming were resolved from the DNA. Here the sample spans some 45,000 clones, approximately 92% being singletons. Trimming took 1 base from V and 8 from J; bases not matched to a gene: 5. From germline, CDR1 is SGHNT and CDR2 YYREEE (reference sequence). CDR3 length equals 14 residues. This clonotype was obtained from a human donor in a cohort sampled during active COVID-19. This chain joins TRBV5-4 and TRBJ2-3, with 9 nucleotides matching TRBD2. The sequencing sample was made of peripheral blood. The DNA for the CDR3 is TGTGCCAGCAGCTTGCCCGCTAGCGGGGTTACGCAGTATTTT. Protein: CASSLPASGVTQYF.